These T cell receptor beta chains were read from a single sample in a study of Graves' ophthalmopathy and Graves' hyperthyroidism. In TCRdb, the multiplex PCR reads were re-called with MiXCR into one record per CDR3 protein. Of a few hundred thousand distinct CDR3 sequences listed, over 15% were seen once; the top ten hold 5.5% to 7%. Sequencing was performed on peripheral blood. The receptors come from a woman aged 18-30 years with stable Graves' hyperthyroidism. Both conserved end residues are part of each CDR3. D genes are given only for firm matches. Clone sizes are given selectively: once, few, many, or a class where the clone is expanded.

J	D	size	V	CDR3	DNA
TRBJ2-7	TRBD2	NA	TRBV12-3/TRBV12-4	CASSPGLVLEQYF	TGTGCCAGCAGTCCCGGACTAGTTCTCGAGCAGTACTTC
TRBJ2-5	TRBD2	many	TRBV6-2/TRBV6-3	CASSYGAGGQETQYF	TGTGCCAGCAGTTACGGAGCGGGGGGCCAAGAGACCCAGTACTTC
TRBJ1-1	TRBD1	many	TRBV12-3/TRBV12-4	CASSAGTGRIEAFF	TGTGCCAGCAGTGCCGGGACAGGGCGTATTGAAGCTTTCTTT
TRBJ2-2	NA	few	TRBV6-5	CASSWGGTGELFF	TGTGCCAGCAGTTGGGGCGGCACCGGGGAGCTGTTTTTT
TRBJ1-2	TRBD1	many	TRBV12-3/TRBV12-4	CASSLATGRDYGYTF	TGTGCCAGCAGTTTAGCGACAGGGCGGGACTATGGCTACACCTTC
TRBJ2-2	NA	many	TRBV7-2	CASSLALVLFTGELFF	TGTGCCAGCAGCTTAGCGCTGGTGCTTTTCACCGGGGAGCTGTTTTTT
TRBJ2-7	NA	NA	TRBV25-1	CASSESQETYEQYF	TGTGCCAGCAGTGAATCCCAGGAAACCTACGAGCAGTACTTC
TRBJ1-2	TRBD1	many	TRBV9	CASSVVDTGGNYGYTF	TGTGCCAGCAGCGTAGTAGACACAGGGGGCAACTATGGCTACACCTTC
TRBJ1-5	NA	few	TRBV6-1	CASSRSLGQPQHF	TGTGCCAGCAGTCGTTCCCTGGGGCAGCCCCAGCATTTT
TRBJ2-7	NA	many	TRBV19	CASSIAVQSEQYF	TGTGCCAGTAGTATAGCTGTACAGTCCGAGCAGTACTTC
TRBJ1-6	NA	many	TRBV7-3	CASSSTGNSPLHF	TGTGCCAGCAGCTCCACAGGGAATTCACCCCTCCACTTT
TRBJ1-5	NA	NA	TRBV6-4	CASSARTVYSNQPQHF	TGTGCCAGCAGTGCTCGGACGGTATATAGCAATCAGCCCCAGCATTTT
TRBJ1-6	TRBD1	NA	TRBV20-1	CSAIGDRAVSPLHF	TGCAGTGCTATCGGAGACAGGGCAGTTTCACCCCTCCACTTT
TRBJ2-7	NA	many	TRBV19	CASRRGGSYEQYF	TGTGCCAGTAGGCGGGGAGGTTCCTACGAGCAGTACTTC
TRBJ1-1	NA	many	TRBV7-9	CASETNQVNTEAFF	TGTGCCAGCGAGACAAATCAAGTGAACACTGAAGCTTTCTTT
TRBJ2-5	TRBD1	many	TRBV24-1	CATSDVQGADQETQYF	TGTGCCACCAGTGACGTCCAGGGGGCGGACCAAGAGACCCAGTACTTC
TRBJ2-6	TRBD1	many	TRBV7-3	CASSSTGVGANVLTF	TGTGCCAGCAGCTCTACAGGGGTCGGGGCCAACGTCCTGACTTTC
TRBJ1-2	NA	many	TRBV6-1	CASREQMSYGYTF	TGTGCCAGCAGGGAACAGATGTCTTATGGCTACACCTTC
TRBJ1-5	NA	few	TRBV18	CASSPGQTTLATQPQHF	TGTGCCAGCTCACCCGGACAGACTACCCTAGCAACTCAGCCCCAGCATTTT
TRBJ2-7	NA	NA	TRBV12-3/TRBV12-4	CASSLGTFLNYEQYF	TGTGCCAGCAGTTTGGGGACTTTCCTCAACTACGAGCAGTACTTC
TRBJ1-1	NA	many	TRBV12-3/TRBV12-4	CASSPSRVGTEAFF	TGTGCCAGCAGCCCGTCCAGGGTTGGCACTGAAGCTTTCTTT
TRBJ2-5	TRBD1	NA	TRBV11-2	CASSFGQAGTQYF	TGTGCCAGCAGCTTTGGACAGGCCGGAACCCAGTACTTC
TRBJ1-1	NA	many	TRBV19	CASDSGESLTEAFF	TGTGCCAGTGATTCAGGGGAGTCGCTCACTGAAGCTTTCTTT
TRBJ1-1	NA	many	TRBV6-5	CASSPRVTEAFF	TGTGCCAGCAGTCCAAGGGTAACTGAAGCTTTCTTT
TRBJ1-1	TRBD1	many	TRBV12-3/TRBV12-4	CASSGQGETEAFF	TGTGCCAGTTCCGGACAGGGGGAAACTGAAGCTTTCTTT
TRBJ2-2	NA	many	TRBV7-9	CASSPGLWGELFF	TGTGCCAGCAGCCCCGGACTTTGGGGGGAGCTGTTTTTT
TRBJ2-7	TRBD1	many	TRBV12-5	CASGLVPTGLNEQYF	TGTGCTAGTGGTTTGGTCCCGACAGGGCTCAACGAGCAGTACTTC
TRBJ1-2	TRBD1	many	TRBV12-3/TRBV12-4	CASRQDRGDGYTF	TGTGCCAGCAGGCAAGACAGGGGAGATGGCTACACCTTC
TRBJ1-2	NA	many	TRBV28	CASSLSTAYGYTF	TGTGCCAGCAGTTTATCAACGGCCTATGGCTACACCTTC
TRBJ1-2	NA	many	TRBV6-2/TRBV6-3	CASSYTSPLSYTF	TGTGCCAGCAGTTACACCTCACCATTGAGCTACACCTTC
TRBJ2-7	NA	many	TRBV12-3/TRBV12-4	CASSRPYRGGSYEQYF	TGTGCCAGCAGCCGCCCCTACAGGGGAGGCTCCTACGAGCAGTACTTC
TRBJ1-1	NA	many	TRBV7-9	CASSFTDATEAFF	TGTGCCAGCAGCTTTACTGATGCCACTGAAGCTTTCTTT
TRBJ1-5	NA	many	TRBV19	CASSTMDILPRPQHF	TGTGCCAGTAGCACTATGGACATTCTCCCCCGGCCCCAGCATTTT
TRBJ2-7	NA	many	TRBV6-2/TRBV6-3	CASSYVSGYEQYF	TGTGCCAGCAGTTACGTTTCAGGATACGAGCAGTACTTC
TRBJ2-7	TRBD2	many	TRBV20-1	CSARELAGYEQYF	TGCAGTGCTAGAGAACTAGCGGGGTACGAGCAGTACTTC
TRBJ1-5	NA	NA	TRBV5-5	CASSLAGEYSNQPQHF	TGTGCCAGCAGCTTGGCGGGCGAATATAGCAATCAGCCCCAGCATTTT
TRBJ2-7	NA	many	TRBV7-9	CASNDGTGDYEQYF	TGTGCCAGCAACGACGGGACGGGGGACTACGAGCAGTACTTC
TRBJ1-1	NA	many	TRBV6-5	CASRQNMNTEAFF	TGTGCCAGCAGGCAAAATATGAACACTGAAGCTTTCTTT
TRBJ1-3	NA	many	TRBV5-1	CASSFGTSTGGNTIYF	TGCGCCAGCAGCTTTGGGACGTCCACCGGAGGAAACACCATATATTTT